This TCR beta chain was sequenced during a study of OX40 agonist ivuxolimab in advanced cancers. The investigators sampled blood at baseline, at cycle 4 day 1, and at cycle 7 day 1. Produced via immunoSEQ multiplex PCR; TCRdb's table is partial and in-frame only. The sample consists of tens of thousands of clones, approximately 92% of them appearing once. Germline assignment: CDR1 SGHNT and CDR2 YYREEE (reference sequence). This CDR3 spans 16 amino acids. The trim removed 4 bases at V and 0 bases at J, leaving 10 bases unmatched. The chain carries TRBV5-4 and TRBJ2-7; 7 positions match TRBD1. The material sequenced was CD4+ or CD8+ T cells sorted from blood, taken in a trial of the OX40 agonist ivuxolimab. The receptor was derived from an adult with an advanced solid tumor such as melanoma, head and neck, liver or kidney cancer. The CDR3 sequence: CASSPRGPVSSYEQYF. As DNA, the CDR3 is TGTGCCAGCAGCCCGAGGGGGCCTGTTAGCTCCTACGAGCAGTACTTC.